These T cell receptor beta chains were read from a single sample in a study of blood T cell repertoires in COVID-19. This table comes from immunoSEQ multiplex PCR, and its TCRdb copy is limited to in-frame clones, with some not included. The data contain about 190,000 clones, roughly 82% of them singletons. Material for sequencing was peripheral blood. The origin of the receptors is a woman aged 55-70 years with COVID-19, enrolled during active disease. CDR3s include the opening cysteine and the closing phenylalanine or tryptophan. Each record gives: V gene, CDR3 protein.

v_call: TRBV11-2; cdr3_aa: CASSLEGARGSPLHF
v_call: TRBV5-1; cdr3_aa: CASSPRDSGANEQFF
v_call: TRBV6-4; cdr3_aa: CASSDSTGGADTQYF
v_call: TRBV10-3; cdr3_aa: CAISVGTLGETQYF
v_call: TRBV19; cdr3_aa: CASSSGRRDTGELFF
v_call: TRBV19; cdr3_aa: CASSSGTGRQETQYF
v_call: TRBV5-4; cdr3_aa: CASSQPQGKGETQYF
v_call: TRBV27; cdr3_aa: CASTLGGLADEQYF
v_call: TRBV6-6; cdr3_aa: CASSYRGGWNEQFF
v_call: TRBV6-1; cdr3_aa: CASSEAEGALPTPYTGELFF
v_call: TRBV28; cdr3_aa: CASSLMGGGNLNYGYTF
v_call: TRBV11-3; cdr3_aa: CASSSHSAGGYEKLFF
v_call: TRBV28; cdr3_aa: CASRWTGPSSYNEQFF
v_call: TRBV30; cdr3_aa: CAWSLPQRGSLLSNQPQHF
v_call: TRBV27; cdr3_aa: CASSLSPGLHTEAFF
v_call: TRBV28; cdr3_aa: CASRAGGLAGGLTDTQYF
v_call: TRBV27; cdr3_aa: CASRLKGASQDTQYF
v_call: TRBV9; cdr3_aa: CASSVLYPGELFF
v_call: TRBV7-9; cdr3_aa: CASSPRTSGNLNTQYF
v_call: TRBV28; cdr3_aa: CASSSQGKGATNEKLFF
v_call: TRBV14; cdr3_aa: CASSGRRLQGGEQFF
v_call: TRBV19; cdr3_aa: CASSPPPQGVEPQHF
v_call: TRBV9; cdr3_aa: CASSGTLGSGGNEQFF
v_call: TRBV23-1; cdr3_aa: CASSLRRVGCEQYF
v_call: TRBV7-7; cdr3_aa: CASSELATGELFF
v_call: TRBV3-1/TRBV3-2; cdr3_aa: CASSQGTGSEKLFF
v_call: TRBV28; cdr3_aa: CASSFPPSGRASYEQYF
v_call: TRBV5-1; cdr3_aa: CASSPAGTAGNTIYF
v_call: TRBV18; cdr3_aa: CASSPLRQGGETQYF
v_call: TRBV11-2; cdr3_aa: CASSLGEVGSQPQHF
v_call: TRBV18; cdr3_aa: CASSPPIGGREEQYF
v_call: TRBV12-3/TRBV12-4; cdr3_aa: CASSFGEDTEAFF
v_call: TRBV9; cdr3_aa: CASSVSLGDSYEQYF
v_call: TRBV9; cdr3_aa: CASSALGQVNTGELFF
v_call: TRBV6-2/TRBV6-3; cdr3_aa: CASSPPPRRGYNEQFF
v_call: TRBV5-4; cdr3_aa: CASSPGQGTYVAFF
v_call: TRBV7-6; cdr3_aa: CASSQTLGQGVHSGIGTDTQYF
v_call: TRBV5-6; cdr3_aa: CASSLELAGTQYF
v_call: TRBV7-2; cdr3_aa: CASSLARTSGGNEQFF
v_call: TRBV19; cdr3_aa: CASSMGTGWGAGNQPQHF
v_call: TRBV6-5; cdr3_aa: CASSMDDRYNEQFF
v_call: TRBV19; cdr3_aa: CASSGDYDTQYF
v_call: TRBV29-1; cdr3_aa: CSVEGRESSYNEQFF
v_call: TRBV5-1; cdr3_aa: CASSLGGTGVDGYTF
v_call: TRBV7-8; cdr3_aa: CASSLADSHSNQPQHF
v_call: TRBV28; cdr3_aa: CASSLPGQTYEQYF
v_call: TRBV25-1; cdr3_aa: CASSEGLGGANVLTF
v_call: TRBV11-2; cdr3_aa: CASSLIQGAGELFF
v_call: TRBV19; cdr3_aa: CASSISGTQNTEAFF
v_call: TRBV10-1; cdr3_aa: CASSEEDPLRNTEAFF
v_call: TRBV6-5; cdr3_aa: CASSTSGRFGEQYF
v_call: TRBV6-1; cdr3_aa: CASHTRGTGTYGYTF
v_call: TRBV2; cdr3_aa: CASSHDRDGTDTQYF
v_call: TRBV9; cdr3_aa: CASSVSGTGWEKLFF
v_call: TRBV11-3; cdr3_aa: CASSLGGLGANVLTF